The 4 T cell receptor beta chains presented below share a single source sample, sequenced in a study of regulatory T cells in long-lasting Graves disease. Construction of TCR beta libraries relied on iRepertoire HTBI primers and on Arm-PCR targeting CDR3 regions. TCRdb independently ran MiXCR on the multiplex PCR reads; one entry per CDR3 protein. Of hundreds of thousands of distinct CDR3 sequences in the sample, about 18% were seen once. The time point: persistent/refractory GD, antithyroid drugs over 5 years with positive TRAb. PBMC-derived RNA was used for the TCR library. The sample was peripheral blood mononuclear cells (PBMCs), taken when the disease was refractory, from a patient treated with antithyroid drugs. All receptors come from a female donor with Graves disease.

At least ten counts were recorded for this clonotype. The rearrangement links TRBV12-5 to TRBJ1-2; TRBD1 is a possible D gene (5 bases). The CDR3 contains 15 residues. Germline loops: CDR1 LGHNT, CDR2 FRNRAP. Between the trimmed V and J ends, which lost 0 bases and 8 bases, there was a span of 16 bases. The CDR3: CASGLVRNRRGGYTF. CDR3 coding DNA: TGTGCTAGTGGTTTGGTTCGCAACCGGCGGGGGGGCTACACCTTC.

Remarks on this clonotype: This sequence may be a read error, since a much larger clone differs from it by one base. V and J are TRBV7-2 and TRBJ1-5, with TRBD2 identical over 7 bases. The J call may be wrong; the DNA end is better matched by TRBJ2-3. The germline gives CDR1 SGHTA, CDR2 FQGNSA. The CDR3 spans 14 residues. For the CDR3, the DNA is TGTGCCAGCAGCCCCTGGGACTACAATCAGCCCCAGTATTTT. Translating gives CASSPWDYNQPQYF.

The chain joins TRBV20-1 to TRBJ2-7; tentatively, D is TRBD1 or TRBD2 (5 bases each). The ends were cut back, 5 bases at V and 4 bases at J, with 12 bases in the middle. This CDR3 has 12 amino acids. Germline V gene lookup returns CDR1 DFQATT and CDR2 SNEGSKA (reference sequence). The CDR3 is CSAQPGRYEQYF. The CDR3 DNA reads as TGCAGTGCTCAGCCGGGGCGGTACGAGCAGTACTTC.

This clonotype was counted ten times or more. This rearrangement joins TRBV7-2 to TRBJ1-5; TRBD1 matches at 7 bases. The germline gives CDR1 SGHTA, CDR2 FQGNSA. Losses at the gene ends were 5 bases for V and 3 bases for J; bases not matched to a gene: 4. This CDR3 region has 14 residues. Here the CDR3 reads CASSKGQPNQPQHF. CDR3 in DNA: TGTGCCAGCAGCAAGGGACAGCCCAATCAGCCCCAGCATTTT. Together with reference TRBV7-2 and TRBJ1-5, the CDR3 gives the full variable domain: GAGVSQSPSNKVTEKGKDVELRCDPISGHTALYWYRQSLGQGLEFLIYFQGNSAPDKSGLPSDRFSAERTGGSVSTLTIQRTQQEDSAVYLCASSKGQPNQPQHFGDGTRLSIL.